A single T cell receptor beta chain is shown here with its context. The antigen is unknown. A primer in the constant region served to generate TCR beta cDNA from 500 ng of total RNA. Libraries for TCR beta were built through three nested multiplex PCR rounds, which together made up a slightly modified ARM-PCR procedure. A C-beta reverse primer and TRBV1-TRBV30 forward primers served in each of the first two PCR rounds, at 9 to 11 cycles apiece. TCRdb processed the multiplex PCR reads anew with MiXCR; each CDR3 protein has one entry. This table holds 180,000 or so distinct CDR3 sequences, over 45% found once. This entry belongs to a study of tumor-infiltrating lymphocytes in primary liver carcinoma. Study-level background: Patients included men and women of 30 to 69 years. Study outcomes and limitations: Relative to blood, tumors carried a significantly larger fraction of the repertoire in their top 250 clones (p = 0.039).

V gave up 4 bases and J gave up 6 bases, with 9 bases separating them. The CDR3 is 12 residues long. Germline DNA was also extracted, and blood RNA derived from unsorted whole blood. Patients were chronically HBV-infected and treatment-naive. This receptor was taken from a man aged 35 to 55 with primary liver carcinoma and hepatitis B virus infection. The chain employs TRBV12-3 or TRBV12-4 and TRBJ1-2; D not certain. Sequencing was done on a sample of peripheral blood. The CDR3 region has the DNA TGTGCCAGCAGTTATTCGACGGATGGCTACACCTTC. Amino acid sequence: CASSYSTDGYTF.